A selection of T cell receptor beta chains follows, all from one sample in a study of T cells in Graves' hyperthyroidism and ophthalmopathy. TCRdb redid the calling of the multiplex PCR reads with MiXCR, one entry per CDR3 protein. Of around 600,000 distinct CDR3 sequences detected, approximately 15% appear once; the ten largest clones hold 3% to 4%. Specimen: blood. Source of these receptors: a woman aged 40 to 50 with Graves' ophthalmopathy. The CDR3 runs from the conserved cysteine through the conserved F or W. Each record gives: clone size, J gene, V gene, D gene, CDR3 protein, CDR3 DNA. D genes are given only for firm matches. The size of a clone is reported for some rows only, either as once, few or many, or as a class for expanded clones.

>few|TRBJ2-3|TRBV3-1|TRBD2
CASSQKSSGPGNTQYF
TGTGCCAGCAGCCAAAAGTCTAGCGGGCCTGGAAATACGCAGTATTTT
>once|TRBJ2-3|TRBV2|TRBD2
CASSEAKLAGGTDTQYF
TGTGCCAGCAGTGAAGCGAAGCTAGCGGGAGGCACAGATACGCAGTATTTT
>few|TRBJ2-1|TRBV7-9|.
CASSLDRLEGNQQFF
TGTGCCAGCAGCTTAGACCGACTAGAGGGGAACCAGCAGTTCTTC
>.|TRBJ2-1|TRBV5-5|.
CASSIALDSNPYNEQFF
TGTGCCAGCAGCATTGCCCTGGATTCGAATCCTTACAATGAGCAGTTCTTC
>few|TRBJ1-1|TRBV19|.
CASRLGTATEAFF
TGTGCCAGTAGGCTCGGAACGGCAACTGAAGCTTTCTTT
>few|TRBJ2-2|TRBV5-4|.
CASTRGFTGELFF
TGTGCCAGCACTAGGGGTTTCACCGGGGAGCTGTTTTTT
>many|TRBJ2-2|TRBV3-1|TRBD2
CASSQGTSGSNTGELFF
TGTGCCAGCAGCCAAGGGACTAGCGGTAGTAACACCGGGGAGCTGTTTTTT
>.|TRBJ2-2|TRBV7-9|.
CASSLVGTRQDGELFF
TGTGCCAGCAGCTTAGTGGGTACGCGCCAGGACGGGGAGCTGTTTTTT
>few|TRBJ2-5|TRBV7-8|.
CASSPHGGVWQETQYF
TGTGCCAGCAGCCCTCATGGGGGAGTTTGGCAAGAGACCCAGTACTTC
>many|TRBJ1-6|TRBV30|.
CAWSTGVESPLHF
TGTGCCTGGAGTACAGGTGTGGAGTCACCCCTCCACTTT
>many|TRBJ1-1|TRBV20-1|TRBD1
CSARTGSTEAFF
TGCAGTGCTCGGACAGGGAGCACTGAAGCTTTCTTT
>many|TRBJ2-1|TRBV7-9|TRBD2
CASSSARGYNEQFF
TGTGCCAGCAGCTCCGCGCGGGGGTACAATGAGCAGTTCTTC
>many|TRBJ2-2|TRBV6-1|TRBD1
CATAGTVTGELFF
TGTGCTACGGCCGGGACAGTCACCGGGGAGCTGTTTTTT
>many|TRBJ2-2|TRBV7-2|TRBD1
CASSPRTGRTGELFF
TGTGCCAGCAGCCCCCGGACAGGGAGGACCGGGGAGCTGTTTTTT
>many|TRBJ1-2|TRBV7-2|TRBD1
CASSLGSPTGNYGYTF
TGTGCCAGCAGCTTAGGTTCCCCGACAGGGAACTATGGCTACACCTTC
>many|TRBJ1-6|TRBV20-1|.
CSARDRGQINSPLHF
TGCAGTGCTAGAGATCGCGGTCAGATTAATTCACCCCTCCACTTT
>.|TRBJ2-1|TRBV7-8|TRBD2
CASSLETSWGDEQFF
TGTGCCAGCAGCTTGGAGACTAGCTGGGGCGATGAGCAGTTCTTC
>many|TRBJ2-7|TRBV10-3|.
CAIREESRAYEQYF
TGTGCCATCAGGGAGGAGTCCCGCGCCTACGAGCAGTACTTC
>many|TRBJ2-1|TRBV5-1|TRBD2
CASSLAEASGSSYNEQFF
TGCGCCAGCAGCTTGGCGGAGGCTAGCGGGAGCTCCTACAATGAGCAGTTCTTC
>many|TRBJ2-7|TRBV7-2|TRBD2
CASSFTSGPYEQYF
TGTGCCAGCAGCTTTACTAGCGGGCCCTACGAGCAGTACTTC
>few|TRBJ2-1|TRBV30|TRBD2
CAFRLAGLYNEQFF
TGTGCCTTTAGACTAGCGGGGTTATACAATGAGCAGTTCTTC
>.|TRBJ2-7|TRBV6-2/TRBV6-3|TRBD2
CASSFLSGATEQYF
TGTGCCAGCAGTTTCCTGAGCGGGGCGACCGAGCAGTACTTC
>many|TRBJ1-5|TRBV6-1|TRBD1
CASRRDRYLNQPQHF
TGTGCCAGCAGGCGGGACAGATACCTCAATCAGCCCCAGCATTTT
>many|TRBJ1-1|TRBV7-9|.
CASISGGPASLTEAFF
TGTGCCAGCATAAGTGGGGGACCGGCCTCACTCACTGAAGCTTTCTTT
>many|TRBJ1-2|TRBV30|.
CAWSTPTARVGGYTF
TGTGCCTGGAGTACACCGACCGCCAGGGTTGGCGGCTACACCTTC
>.|TRBJ1-3|TRBV5-1|.
CASSSDGGLENTIYF
TGCGCCAGCAGCTCTGACGGGGGGCTCGAAAACACCATATATTTT
>many|TRBJ2-1|TRBV28|TRBD1
CASSLMYGTGYNEQFF
TGTGCCAGCAGTTTAATGTATGGGACAGGCTACAATGAGCAGTTCTTC
>many|TRBJ2-3|TRBV6-6|.
CASSYSDGTDTQYF
TGTGCCAGCAGTTACTCGGACGGCACAGATACGCAGTATTTT
>many|TRBJ2-7|TRBV2|.
CASRARGLSYEQYF
TGTGCCAGCAGGGCTCGGGGCTTGTCCTACGAGCAGTACTTC
>.|TRBJ2-1|TRBV19|.
CASSRSRYNEQFF
TGTGCCAGTAGTAGATCGAGATACAATGAGCAGTTCTTC
>.|TRBJ2-2|TRBV7-2|.
CASSIRPTLNTGELFF
TGTGCCAGCAGCATTCGACCGACTTTAAACACCGGGGAGCTGTTTTTT
>many|TRBJ2-3|TRBV5-1|.
CASSPRAKLMTDTQYF
TGCGCCAGCAGCCCCAGAGCGAAATTGATGACAGATACGCAGTATTTT
>few|TRBJ1-2|TRBV5-1|.
CASSLVPREKEGYTF
TGCGCCAGCAGCTTGGTCCCCAGGGAGAAGGAGGGCTACACCTTC
>many|TRBJ2-5|TRBV4-1|.
CASSQDQALGTQYF
TGCGCCAGCAGCCAAGATCAAGCCCTGGGGACCCAGTACTTC
>.|TRBJ2-3|TRBV5-1|TRBD2
CASSLSGGKTGTQYF
TGCGCCAGCAGCCTAAGCGGGGGGAAGACAGGTACGCAGTATTTT
>many|TRBJ2-1|TRBV7-9|.
CASSLGGPTVTDEQFF
TGTGCCAGCAGCTTAGGAGGTCCTACAGTGACAGATGAGCAGTTCTTC
>few|TRBJ2-7|TRBV5-1|TRBD2
CASSSWTSGSGYEQYF
TGCGCCAGCAGCTCCTGGACTAGCGGGAGTGGGTACGAGCAGTACTTC
>many|TRBJ1-3|TRBV6-5|.
CASSYSWTVGNTIYF
TGTGCCAGCAGTTACTCCTGGACAGTCGGAAACACCATATATTTT
>few|TRBJ1-1|TRBV7-8|.
CASSPYTTVNTEALF
TGTGCCAGCAGCCCATATACGACAGTTAACACTGAAGCTCTCTTT
>.|TRBJ2-1|TRBV20-1|TRBD1
CSAREDRDFYNEQFF
TGCAGTGCTAGGGAAGACAGGGATTTCTACAATGAGCAGTTCTTC
>many|TRBJ1-5|TRBV7-9|.
CASSLKGAQPQHF
TGTGCCAGCAGCTTGAAGGGAGCTCAGCCCCAGCATTTT
>few|TRBJ1-4|TRBV2|TRBD1
CATKQGRLEKLFF
TGTGCCACCAAACAGGGGAGGCTTGAAAAACTGTTTTTT
>few|TRBJ2-1|TRBV15|TRBD2
CATSRGLAGDRRNEQFF
TGTGCCACCAGCAGAGGGCTAGCGGGAGATAGGAGGAATGAGCAGTTCTTC
>.|TRBJ2-3|TRBV20-1|.
CSARDAVGTDTQYF
TGCAGTGCTAGAGATGCTGTAGGCACAGATACGCAGTATTTT
>.|TRBJ2-3|TRBV10-1|.
CASSSGDKDTQYF
TGCGCCAGCAGTAGCGGTGATAAAGATACGCAGTATTTT
>many|TRBJ1-2|TRBV27|TRBD1
CASSGSPGQGSGGYTF
TGTGCCAGCAGTGGCTCTCCGGGACAGGGATCGGGAGGCTACACCTTC
>many|TRBJ2-6|TRBV7-2|.
CASSMGGSGANVLTF
TGTGCCAGCAGCATGGGAGGCTCTGGGGCCAACGTCCTGACTTTC
>many|TRBJ1-2|TRBV18|TRBD1
CASSPGQLLEGYTF
TGTGCCAGCTCACCGGGACAGCTCCTTGAAGGCTACACCTTC
>many|TRBJ2-7|TRBV30|TRBD2
CAWTKTSGPYEQYF
TGTGCCTGGACTAAGACTAGCGGCCCCTACGAGCAGTACTTC
>few|TRBJ1-2|TRBV5-1|.
CASSLRRGDYGYTF
TGCGCCAGCAGCTTGAGAAGGGGAGACTATGGCTACACCTTC